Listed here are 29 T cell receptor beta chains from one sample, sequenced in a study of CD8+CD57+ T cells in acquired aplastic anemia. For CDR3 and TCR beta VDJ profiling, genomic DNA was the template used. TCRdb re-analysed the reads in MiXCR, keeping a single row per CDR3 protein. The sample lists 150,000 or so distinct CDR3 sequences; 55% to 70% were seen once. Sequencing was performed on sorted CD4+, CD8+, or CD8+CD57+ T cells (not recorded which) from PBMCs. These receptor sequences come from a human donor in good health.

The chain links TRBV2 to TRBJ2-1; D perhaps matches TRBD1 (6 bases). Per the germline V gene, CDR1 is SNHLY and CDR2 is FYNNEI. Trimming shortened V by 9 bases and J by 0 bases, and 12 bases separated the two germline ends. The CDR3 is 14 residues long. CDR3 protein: CARQGTSSYNEQFF. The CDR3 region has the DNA TGTGCCAGACAGGGCACGAGCTCCTACAATGAGCAGTTCTTC.

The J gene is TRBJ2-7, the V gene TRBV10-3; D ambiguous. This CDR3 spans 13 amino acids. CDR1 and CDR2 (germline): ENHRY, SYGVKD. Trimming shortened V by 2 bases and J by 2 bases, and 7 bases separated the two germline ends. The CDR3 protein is CAISEEQTYEQYF. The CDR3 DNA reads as TGTGCCATCAGTGAGGAACAGACCTACGAGCAGTACTTC.

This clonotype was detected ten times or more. The DNA of the CDR3 is TGTGCCAAACAGGGGAACACCGGGGAGCTGTTTTTT. It is translated as CAKQGNTGELFF. The chain is built from TRBV2 and TRBJ2-2; the D gene is possibly TRBD1 (6 bases). Trimming removed 10 bases at V and 1 base at J, with 7 bases between. Germline V gives CDR1 SNHLY, CDR2 FYNNEI. The CDR3 spans 12 residues.

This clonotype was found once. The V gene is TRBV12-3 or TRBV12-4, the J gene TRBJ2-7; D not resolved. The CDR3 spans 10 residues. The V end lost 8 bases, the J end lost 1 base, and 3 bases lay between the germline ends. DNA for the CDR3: TGTGCCAGCGCATCCTACGAGCAGTACTTC. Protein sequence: CASASYEQYF.

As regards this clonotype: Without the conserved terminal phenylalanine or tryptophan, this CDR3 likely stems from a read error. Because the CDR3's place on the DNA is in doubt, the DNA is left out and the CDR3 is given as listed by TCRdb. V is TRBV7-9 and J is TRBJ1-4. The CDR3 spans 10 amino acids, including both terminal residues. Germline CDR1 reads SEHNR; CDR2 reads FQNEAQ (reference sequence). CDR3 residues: CASSLGQERE.

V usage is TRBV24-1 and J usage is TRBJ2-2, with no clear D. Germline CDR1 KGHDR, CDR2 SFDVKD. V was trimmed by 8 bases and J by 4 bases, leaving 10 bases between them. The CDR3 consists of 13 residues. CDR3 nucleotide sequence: TGTGCCACCAAGGACGGAGCCACCGGGGAGCTGTTTTTT. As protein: CATKDGATGELFF.

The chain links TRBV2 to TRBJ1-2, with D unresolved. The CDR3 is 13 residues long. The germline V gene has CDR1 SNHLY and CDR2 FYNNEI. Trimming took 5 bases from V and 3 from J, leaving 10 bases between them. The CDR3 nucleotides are TGTGCCAGCAGTTACGTGAGGGACTATGGCTACACCTTC. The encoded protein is CASSYVRDYGYTF.

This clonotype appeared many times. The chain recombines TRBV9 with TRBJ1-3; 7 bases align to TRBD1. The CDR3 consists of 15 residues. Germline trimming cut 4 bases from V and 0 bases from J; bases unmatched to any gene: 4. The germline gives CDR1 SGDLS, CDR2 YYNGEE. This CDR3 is CASSLSGGSGNTIYF. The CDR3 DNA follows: TGTGCCAGCAGCTTGTCAGGGGGCTCTGGAAACACCATATATTTT. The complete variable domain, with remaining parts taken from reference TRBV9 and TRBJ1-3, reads DSGVTQTPKHLITATGQRVTLRCSPRSGDLSVYWYQQSLDQGLQFLIQYYNGEERAKGNILERFSAQQFPDLHSELNLSSLELGDSALYFCASSLSGGSGNTIYFGEGSWLTVV.

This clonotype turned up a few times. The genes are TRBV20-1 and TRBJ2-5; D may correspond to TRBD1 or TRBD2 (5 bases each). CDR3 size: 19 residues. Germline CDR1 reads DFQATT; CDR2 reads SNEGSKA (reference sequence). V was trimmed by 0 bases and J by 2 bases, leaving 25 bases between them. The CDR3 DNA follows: TGCAGTGCTAGAGATCCGGGCCAAAAAAAGTTGGGGGTTCAAGAGACCCAGTACTTC. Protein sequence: CSARDPGQKKLGVQETQYF.

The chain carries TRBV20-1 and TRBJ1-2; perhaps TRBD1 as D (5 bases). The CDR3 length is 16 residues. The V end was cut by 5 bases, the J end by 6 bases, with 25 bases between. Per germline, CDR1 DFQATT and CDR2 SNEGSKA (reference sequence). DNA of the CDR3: TGCAGTGCTTCCGGGGCACCGCCAAATCTTTTGGATGGCTACACCTTC. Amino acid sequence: CSASGAPPNLLDGYTF.

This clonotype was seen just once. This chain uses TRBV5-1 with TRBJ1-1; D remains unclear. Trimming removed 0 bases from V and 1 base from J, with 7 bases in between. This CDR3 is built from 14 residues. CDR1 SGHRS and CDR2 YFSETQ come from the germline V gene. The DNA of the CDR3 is TGCGCCAGCAGCTTGGATCCAGAGAACACTGAAGCTTTCTTT. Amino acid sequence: CASSLDPENTEAFF.

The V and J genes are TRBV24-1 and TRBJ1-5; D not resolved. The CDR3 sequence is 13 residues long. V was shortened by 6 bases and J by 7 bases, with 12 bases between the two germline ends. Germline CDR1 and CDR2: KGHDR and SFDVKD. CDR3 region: CATSRGYGQPQHF. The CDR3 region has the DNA TGTGCCACCAGTAGAGGGTACGGCCAGCCCCAGCATTTT.

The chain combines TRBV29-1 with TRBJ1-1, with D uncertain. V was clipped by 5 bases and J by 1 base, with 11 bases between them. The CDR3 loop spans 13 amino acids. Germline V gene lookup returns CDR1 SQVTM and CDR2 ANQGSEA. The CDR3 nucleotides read TGCAGCGTTCGCTACAGCGAGAACACTGAAGCTTTCTTT. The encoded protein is CSVRYSENTEAFF.

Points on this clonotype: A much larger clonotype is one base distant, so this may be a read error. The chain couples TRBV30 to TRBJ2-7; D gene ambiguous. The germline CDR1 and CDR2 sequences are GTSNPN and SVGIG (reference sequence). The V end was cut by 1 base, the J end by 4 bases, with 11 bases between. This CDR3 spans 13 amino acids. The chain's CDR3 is CAWSAQVGYEQYF. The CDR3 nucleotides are TGTGCCTGGAGTGCCCAGGTCGGGTACGAGCAGTACTTC.

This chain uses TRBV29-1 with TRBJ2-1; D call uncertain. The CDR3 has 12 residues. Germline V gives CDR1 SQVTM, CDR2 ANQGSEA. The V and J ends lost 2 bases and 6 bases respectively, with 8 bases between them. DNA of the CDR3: TGCAGCGTTGAAACCGGTGCCAATGAGCAGTTCTTC. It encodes CSVETGANEQFF.

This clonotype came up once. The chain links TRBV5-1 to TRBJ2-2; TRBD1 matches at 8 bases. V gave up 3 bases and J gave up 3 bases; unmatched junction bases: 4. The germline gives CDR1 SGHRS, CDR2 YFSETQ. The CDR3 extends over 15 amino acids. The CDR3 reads CASSSGQAHTGELFF. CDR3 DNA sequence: TGCGCCAGCAGCTCGGGACAGGCGCACACCGGGGAGCTGTTTTTT.

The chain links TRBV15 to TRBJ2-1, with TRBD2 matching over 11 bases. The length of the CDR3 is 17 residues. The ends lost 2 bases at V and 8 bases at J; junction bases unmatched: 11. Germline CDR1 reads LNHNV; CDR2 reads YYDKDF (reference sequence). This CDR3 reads CATSRRLTSGRSDEQFF. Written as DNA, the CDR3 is TGTGCCACCAGCAGACGTTTAACTAGCGGGAGATCAGATGAGCAGTTCTTC.

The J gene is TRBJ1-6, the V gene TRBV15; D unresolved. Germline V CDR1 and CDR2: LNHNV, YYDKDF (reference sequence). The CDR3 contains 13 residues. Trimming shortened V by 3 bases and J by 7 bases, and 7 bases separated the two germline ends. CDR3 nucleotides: TGTGCCACCAGCAGCTCGGCGAATTCACCCCTCCACTTT. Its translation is CATSSSANSPLHF.

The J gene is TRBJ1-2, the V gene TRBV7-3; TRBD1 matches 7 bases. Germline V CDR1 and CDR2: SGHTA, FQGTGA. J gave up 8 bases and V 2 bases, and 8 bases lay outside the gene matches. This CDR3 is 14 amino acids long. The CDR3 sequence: CASSLEQGSRGYTF. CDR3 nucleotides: TGTGCCAGCAGCTTAGAACAGGGGTCACGGGGCTACACCTTC.

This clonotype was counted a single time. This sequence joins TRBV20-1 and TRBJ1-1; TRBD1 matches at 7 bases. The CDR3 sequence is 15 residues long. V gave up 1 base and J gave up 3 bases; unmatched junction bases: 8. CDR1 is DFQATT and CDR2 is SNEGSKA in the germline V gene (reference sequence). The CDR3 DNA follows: TGCAGTGCTAGAGGGAGCGGCACAGGGGACACTGAAGCTTTCTTT. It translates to CSARGSGTGDTEAFF.

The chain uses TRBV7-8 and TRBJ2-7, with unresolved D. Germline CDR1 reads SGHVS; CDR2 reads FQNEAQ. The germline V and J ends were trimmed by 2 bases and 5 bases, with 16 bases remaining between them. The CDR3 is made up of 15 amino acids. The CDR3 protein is CASSLRTDALNEQYF. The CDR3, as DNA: TGTGCCAGCAGCTTACGGACGGACGCGTTGAACGAGCAGTACTTC.

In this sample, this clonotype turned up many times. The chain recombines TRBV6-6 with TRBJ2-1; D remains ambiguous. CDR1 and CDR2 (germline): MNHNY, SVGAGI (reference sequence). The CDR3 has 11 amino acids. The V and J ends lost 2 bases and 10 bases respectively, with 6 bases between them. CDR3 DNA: TGTGCCAGCAGTTACGTGTCAGAGCAGTTCTTC. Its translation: CASSYVSEQFF.

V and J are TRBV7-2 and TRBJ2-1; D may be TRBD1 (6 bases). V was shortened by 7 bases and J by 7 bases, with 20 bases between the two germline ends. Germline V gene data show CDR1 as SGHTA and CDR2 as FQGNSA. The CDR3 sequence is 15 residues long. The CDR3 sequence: CASTQGRSKKNEQFF. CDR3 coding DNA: TGTGCCAGCACCCAGGGGCGTAGCAAGAAGAATGAGCAGTTCTTC.

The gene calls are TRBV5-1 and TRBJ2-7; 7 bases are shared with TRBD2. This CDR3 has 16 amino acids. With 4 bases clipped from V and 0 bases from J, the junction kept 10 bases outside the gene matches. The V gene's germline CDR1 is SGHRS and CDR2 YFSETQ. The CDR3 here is CASSGVAGSSSYEQYF. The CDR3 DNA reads TGCGCCAGCAGCGGCGTAGCGGGTTCGAGCTCCTACGAGCAGTACTTC.

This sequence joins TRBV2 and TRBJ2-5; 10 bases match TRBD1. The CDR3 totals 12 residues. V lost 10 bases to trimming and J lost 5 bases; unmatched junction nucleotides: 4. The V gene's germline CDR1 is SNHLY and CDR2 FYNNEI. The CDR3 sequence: CATTGGDETQYF. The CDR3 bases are TGTGCCACGACAGGGGGCGACGAGACCCAGTACTTC.

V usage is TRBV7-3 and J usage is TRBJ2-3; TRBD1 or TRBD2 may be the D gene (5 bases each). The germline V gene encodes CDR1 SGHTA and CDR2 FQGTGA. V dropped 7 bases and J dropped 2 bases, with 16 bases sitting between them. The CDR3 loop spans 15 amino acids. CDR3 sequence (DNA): TGTGCCAGCAACCCCGGGACCGGTCTCACAGATACGCAGTATTTT. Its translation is CASNPGTGLTDTQYF.

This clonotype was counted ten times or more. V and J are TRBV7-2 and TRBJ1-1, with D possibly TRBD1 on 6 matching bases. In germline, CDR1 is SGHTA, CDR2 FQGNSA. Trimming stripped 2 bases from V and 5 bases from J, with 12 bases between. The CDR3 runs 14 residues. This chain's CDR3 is CASSLSVGGTEAFF. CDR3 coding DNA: TGTGCCAGCAGCTTATCTGTAGGGGGGACTGAAGCTTTCTTT.

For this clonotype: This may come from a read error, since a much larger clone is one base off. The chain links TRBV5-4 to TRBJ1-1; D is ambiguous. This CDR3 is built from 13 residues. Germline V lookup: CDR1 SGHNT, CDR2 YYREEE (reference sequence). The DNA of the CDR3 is TGTGCCAGCAGCTTGGCCGTGGCGGCTGAAGCTCTCTTT. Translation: CASSLAVAAEALF.

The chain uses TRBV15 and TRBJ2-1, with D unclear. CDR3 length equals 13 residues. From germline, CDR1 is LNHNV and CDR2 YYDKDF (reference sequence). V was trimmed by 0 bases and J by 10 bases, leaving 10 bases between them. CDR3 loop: CATSRDFRQEQFF. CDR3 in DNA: TGTGCCACCAGCAGAGATTTTCGTCAGGAGCAGTTCTTC.